This entry features one T cell receptor (beta chain) sequence. This record belongs to a study of T cells after yellow fever vaccination. The germline CDR1 and CDR2 sequences are SGHRS and YFSETQ. The V segment lost 3 bases and the J segment 6 bases; nucleotides outside the gene matches: 16. CDR3 length: 17 residues. TCRdb reprocessed the 5' RACE reads via MiXCR and lists one record per CDR3 protein. This repertoire shows about 330,000 distinct CDR3 sequences, 8% to 9.5% found once; its top ten account for approximately 15%. This specimen consisted of PBMCs, obtained roughly 46 days after the first yellow fever vaccination. This clonotype was obtained from a man between 18 and 35 years old who received the YFV17D yellow fever vaccine. This sequence joins TRBV5-1 and TRBJ1-1; 8 bases match TRBD1. The CDR3 bases are TGCGCCAGCAGCTACGTCCCCGAGACAGGGGTCCTTGCTGAAGCTTTCTTT. The encoded protein is CASSYVPETGVLAEAFF.